A selection of T cell receptor beta chains follows, all from one sample in a study of cytomegalovirus exposure and HLA in healthy donors. Generated by immunoSEQ multiplex PCR, the TCRdb table keeps only in-frame clones and is missing some. This table has fewer than 85,000 clones, around 70% appearing once. The sample comprised PBMCs. The origin of the receptors is a woman between 40 and 50 years old in good health and CMV-seropositive. The CDR3 runs from the conserved cysteine through the conserved F or W. Each record gives: D gene, clone size, J gene, V gene, CDR3 protein, CDR3 DNA. The D gene is left open where the match is weak. Size values are once, few and many counts, or a class for expanded clones, and some rows have none.

d_gene: TRBD2; abundance: -; j_gene: TRBJ2-5; v_gene: TRBV28; CDR3aa: CASSLGGGAGEETQYF; CDR3nt: TGTGCCAGCAGTTTGGGCGGGGGGGCCGGTGAGGAGACCCAGTACTTC
d_gene: TRBD2; abundance: -; j_gene: TRBJ2-3; v_gene: TRBV18; CDR3aa: CASSPLPAGVIDTQYF; CDR3nt: TGTGCCAGCTCACCATTACCAGCGGGAGTTATAGATACGCAGTATTTT
d_gene: TRBD1; abundance: -; j_gene: TRBJ2-7; v_gene: TRBV6-5; CDR3aa: CASSYSGTVYEQYF; CDR3nt: TGTGCCAGCAGTTACTCTGGGACAGTCTACGAGCAGTACTTC
d_gene: TRBD2; abundance: few; j_gene: TRBJ2-1; v_gene: TRBV2; CDR3aa: CASRPTSGYGEQFF; CDR3nt: TGTGCCAGCAGACCGACTAGCGGGTATGGTGAGCAGTTCTTC
d_gene: TRBD1; abundance: few; j_gene: TRBJ2-7; v_gene: TRBV2; CDR3aa: CASTTTGGPYEQYF; CDR3nt: TGTGCCAGCACCACGACAGGGGGCCCCTACGAGCAGTACTTC
d_gene: -; abundance: -; j_gene: TRBJ1-1; v_gene: TRBV13; CDR3aa: CASIDTSLNTEAFF; CDR3nt: TGTGCCAGCATTGACACAAGCCTGAACACTGAAGCTTTCTTT
d_gene: -; abundance: -; j_gene: TRBJ2-1; v_gene: TRBV7-9; CDR3aa: CASSFLGSLDSSYNEQFF; CDR3nt: TGTGCCAGCAGCTTCCTTGGGTCCCTGGACAGCTCCTACAATGAGCAGTTCTTC
d_gene: -; abundance: -; j_gene: TRBJ2-1; v_gene: TRBV28; CDR3aa: CASTSGGGNEQFF; CDR3nt: TGTGCCAGCACGTCGGGGGGCGGGAATGAGCAGTTCTTC
d_gene: TRBD1; abundance: once; j_gene: TRBJ1-3; v_gene: TRBV30; CDR3aa: CAWGRGDGNTIYF; CDR3nt: TGTGCCTGGGGCAGGGGGGATGGAAACACCATATATTTT
d_gene: -; abundance: few; j_gene: TRBJ1-5; v_gene: TRBV6-1; CDR3aa: CASSQGSTNQPQHF; CDR3nt: TGTGCCAGCAGCCAGGGGAGTACCAATCAGCCCCAGCATTTT
d_gene: -; abundance: few; j_gene: TRBJ1-1; v_gene: TRBV5-4; CDR3aa: CASSSVGGLNTEAFF; CDR3nt: TGTGCCAGCAGCTCCGTCGGGGGACTGAACACTGAAGCTTTCTTT
d_gene: TRBD2; abundance: few; j_gene: TRBJ2-1; v_gene: TRBV7-6; CDR3aa: CASSPLGGVGFYNEQFF; CDR3nt: TGTGCCAGCAGCCCCCTGGGGGGGGTGGGATTCTACAATGAGCAGTTCTTC